Given below is one T cell receptor (beta chain) in context. This sample was included in a study of glioma-infiltrating T cells after dendritic cell vaccination. This CDR3 spans 15 amino acids. V lost 0 bases and J lost 4, with 14 bases in between. Germline-derived CDR1 and CDR2 are SGDLS and YYNGEE. Measured with immunoSEQ multiplex PCR; TCRdb has only the in-frame clones, and not every one. The table shows under 130,000 clones, with roughly 80% occurring only once. This TCR was recovered from a human donor with glioblastoma. The gene calls are TRBV9 and TRBJ2-7; no clear D gene. The specimen was blood, collected before dendritic cell vaccination. The CDR3 DNA follows: TGTGCCAGCAGCGTAGCGGCTGAAATGACATACGAGCAGTACTTC. Translation gives CASSVAAEMTYEQYF. The variable domain in full, with the rest retrieved from reference TRBV9 and TRBJ2-7, is DSGVTQTPKHLITATGQRVTLRCSPRSGDLSVYWYQQSLDQGLQFLIQYYNGEERAKGNILERFSAQQFPDLHSELNLSSLELGDSALYFCASSVAAEMTYEQYFGPGTRLTVT.